This T cell receptor (beta chain) was recorded in a study of human T cells and chemical hapten exposure. One entry per CDR3 protein results from TCRdb running MiXCR on the RACE reads. The sample contains 65,000 to 90,000 distinct CDR3 sequences, 5% to 8.5% of which appear only once. The CDR3 is 15 residues long. With V trimmed by 4 bases and J by 0 bases, 6 bases remained unmatched. Per the germline V gene, CDR1 is SGHDT and CDR2 is YYEEEE. The time point is: patch test 2, 6 weeks after DPC sensitization. Treatment: therapeutic diphenylcyclopropenone sensitization with weekly scalp DPC. This clonotype appeared many times.

This receptor was obtained from a woman aged 25 to 39 with alopecia areata. Some clones in this sample may be carry-over from other donors' samples. The rearrangement joins TRBV5-6 to TRBJ1-1; 7 bases agree with TRBD1. The source material was whole blood, sampled in connection with sensitization to the hapten diphenylcyclopropenone (DPC). The CDR3: CASSRDSRMNTEAFF. The CDR3 DNA is TGTGCCAGCAGCAGGGACAGTAGAATGAACACTGAAGCTTTCTTT. Supplemented by reference TRBV5-6 and TRBJ1-1, the full variable domain reads DAGVTQSPTHLIKTRGQQVTLRCSPKSGHDTVSWYQQALGQGPQFIFQYYEEEERQRGNFPDRFSGHQFPNYSSELNVNALLLGDSALYLCASSRDSRMNTEAFFGQGTRLTVV.